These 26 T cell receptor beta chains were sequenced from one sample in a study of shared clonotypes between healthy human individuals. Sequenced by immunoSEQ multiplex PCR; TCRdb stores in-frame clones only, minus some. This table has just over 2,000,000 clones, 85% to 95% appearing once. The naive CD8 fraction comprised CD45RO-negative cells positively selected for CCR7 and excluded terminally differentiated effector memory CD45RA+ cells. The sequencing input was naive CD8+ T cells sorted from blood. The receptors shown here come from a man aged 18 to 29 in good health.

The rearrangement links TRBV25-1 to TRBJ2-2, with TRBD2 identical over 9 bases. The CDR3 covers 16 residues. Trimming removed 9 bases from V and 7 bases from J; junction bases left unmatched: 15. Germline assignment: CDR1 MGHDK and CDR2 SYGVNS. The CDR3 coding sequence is TGTGCCAGTCTTCCGACGGGAGCGGGGGGAGACGGGGAGCTGTTTTTT. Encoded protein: CASLPTGAGGDGELFF.

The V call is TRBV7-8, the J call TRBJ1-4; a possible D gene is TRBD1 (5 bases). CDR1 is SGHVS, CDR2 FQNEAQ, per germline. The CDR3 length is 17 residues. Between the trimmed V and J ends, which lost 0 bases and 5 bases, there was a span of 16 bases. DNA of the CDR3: TGTGCCAGCAGCTTAGCGTCCCGGGCAGGGATAAATGAAAAACTGTTTTTT. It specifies CASSLASRAGINEKLFF.

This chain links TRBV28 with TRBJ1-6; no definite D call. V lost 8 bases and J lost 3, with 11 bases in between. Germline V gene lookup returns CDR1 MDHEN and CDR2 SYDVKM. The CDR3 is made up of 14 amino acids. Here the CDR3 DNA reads TGTGCCAGCGAGAATAGAGGCTATAATTCACCCCTCCACTTT. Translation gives CASENRGYNSPLHF.

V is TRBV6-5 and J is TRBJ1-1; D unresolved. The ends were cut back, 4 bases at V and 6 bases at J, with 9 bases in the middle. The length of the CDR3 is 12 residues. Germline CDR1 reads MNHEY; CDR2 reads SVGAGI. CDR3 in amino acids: CASSSGSAEAFF. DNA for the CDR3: TGTGCCAGCAGTTCTGGGTCGGCTGAAGCTTTCTTT.

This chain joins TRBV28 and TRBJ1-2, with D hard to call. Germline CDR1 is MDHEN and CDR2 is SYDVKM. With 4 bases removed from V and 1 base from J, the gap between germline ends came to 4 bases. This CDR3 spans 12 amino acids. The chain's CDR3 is CASSSSNYGYTF. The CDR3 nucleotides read TGTGCCAGCAGTTCTAGTAACTATGGCTACACCTTC.

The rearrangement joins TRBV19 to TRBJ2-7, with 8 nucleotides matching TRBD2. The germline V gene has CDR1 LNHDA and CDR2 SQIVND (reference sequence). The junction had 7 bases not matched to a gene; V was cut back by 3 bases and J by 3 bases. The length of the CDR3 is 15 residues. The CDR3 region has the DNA TGTGCCAGTAGTATCGGTCTAGCGGGTCACTACGAGCAGTACTTC. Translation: CASSIGLAGHYEQYF.

The CDR3 bases are TGTGCCTGGGGGCCGGGGTACAATTCACCCCTCCACTTT. The encoded protein is CAWGPGYNSPLHF. V usage is TRBV30 and J usage is TRBJ1-6, with D hard to call. CDR1 is GTSNPN and CDR2 is SVGIG in the germline V gene (reference sequence). Deletions cut 5 bases from V and 7 bases from J, with 12 bases between. The CDR3 sequence is 13 residues long.

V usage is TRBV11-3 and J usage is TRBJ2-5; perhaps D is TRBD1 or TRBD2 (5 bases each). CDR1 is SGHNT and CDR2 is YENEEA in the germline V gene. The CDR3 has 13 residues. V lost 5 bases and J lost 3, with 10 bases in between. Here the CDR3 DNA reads TGTGCCAGCAGCCCGGGGCAGGAAGAGACCCAGTACTTC. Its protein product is CASSPGQEETQYF.

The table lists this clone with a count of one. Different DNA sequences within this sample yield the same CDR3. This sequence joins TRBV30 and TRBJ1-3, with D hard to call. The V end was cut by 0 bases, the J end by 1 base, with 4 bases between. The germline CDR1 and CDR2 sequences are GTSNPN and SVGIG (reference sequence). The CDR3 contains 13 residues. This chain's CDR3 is CAWSVVSGNTIYF. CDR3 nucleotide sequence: TGTGCCTGGAGTGTGGTTTCTGGAAACACCATATATTTT.

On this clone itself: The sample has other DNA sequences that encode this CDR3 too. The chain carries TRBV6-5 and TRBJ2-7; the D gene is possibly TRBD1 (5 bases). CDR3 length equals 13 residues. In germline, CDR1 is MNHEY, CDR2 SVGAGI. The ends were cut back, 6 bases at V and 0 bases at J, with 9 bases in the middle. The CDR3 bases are TGTGCCAGCAGCCTAGGACACTCCTACGAGCAGTACTTC. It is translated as CASSLGHSYEQYF.

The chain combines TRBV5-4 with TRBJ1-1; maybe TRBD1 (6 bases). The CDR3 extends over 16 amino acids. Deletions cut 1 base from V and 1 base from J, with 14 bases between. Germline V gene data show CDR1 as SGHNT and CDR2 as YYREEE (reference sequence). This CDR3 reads CASSLSGALQNTEAFF. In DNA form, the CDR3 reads TGTGCCAGCAGCTTGTCAGGGGCGCTTCAGAACACTGAAGCTTTCTTT.

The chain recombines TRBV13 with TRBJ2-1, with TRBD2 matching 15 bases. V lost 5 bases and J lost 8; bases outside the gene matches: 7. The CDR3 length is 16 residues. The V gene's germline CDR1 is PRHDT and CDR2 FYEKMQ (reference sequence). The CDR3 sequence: CASSPGTSGRSHEQFF. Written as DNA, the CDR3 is TGTGCCAGCAGCCCCGGGACTAGCGGGAGGAGTCATGAGCAGTTCTTC.

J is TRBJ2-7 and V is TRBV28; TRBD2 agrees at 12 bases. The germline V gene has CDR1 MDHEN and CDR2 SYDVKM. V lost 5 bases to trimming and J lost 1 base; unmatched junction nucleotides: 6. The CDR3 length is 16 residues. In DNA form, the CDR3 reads TGTGCCAGCAGTAGGGTTACTAGCGGGGGGTCCTACGAGCAGTACTTC. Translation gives CASSRVTSGGSYEQYF.

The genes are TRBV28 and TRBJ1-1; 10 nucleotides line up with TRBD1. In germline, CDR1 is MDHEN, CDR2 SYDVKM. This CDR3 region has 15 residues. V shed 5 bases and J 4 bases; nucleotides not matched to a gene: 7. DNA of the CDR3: TGTGCCAGCAGTAACGGACAGGGGGGGGCCACTGAAGCTTTCTTT. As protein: CASSNGQGGATEAFF.

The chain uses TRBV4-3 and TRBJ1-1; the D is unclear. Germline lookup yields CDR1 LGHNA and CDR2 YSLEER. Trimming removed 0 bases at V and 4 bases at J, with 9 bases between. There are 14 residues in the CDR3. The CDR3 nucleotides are TGCGCCAGCAGCCAAGATTGGACTATCACTGAAGCTTTCTTT. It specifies CASSQDWTITEAFF.

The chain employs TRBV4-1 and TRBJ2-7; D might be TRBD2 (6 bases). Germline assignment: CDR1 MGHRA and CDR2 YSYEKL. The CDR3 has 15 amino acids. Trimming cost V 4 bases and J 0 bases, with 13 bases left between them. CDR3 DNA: TGCGCCAGCAGCCCACGCGGGGAGAGCTCCTACGAGCAGTACTTC. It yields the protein CASSPRGESSYEQYF.

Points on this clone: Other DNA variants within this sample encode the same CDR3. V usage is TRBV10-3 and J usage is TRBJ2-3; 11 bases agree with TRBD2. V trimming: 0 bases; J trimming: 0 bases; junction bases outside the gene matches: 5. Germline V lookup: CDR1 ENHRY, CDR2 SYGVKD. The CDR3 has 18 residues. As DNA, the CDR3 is TGTGCCATCAGTGAGTCGATTGGGACTAGCGGTAGCACAGATACGCAGTATTTT. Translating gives CAISESIGTSGSTDTQYF.

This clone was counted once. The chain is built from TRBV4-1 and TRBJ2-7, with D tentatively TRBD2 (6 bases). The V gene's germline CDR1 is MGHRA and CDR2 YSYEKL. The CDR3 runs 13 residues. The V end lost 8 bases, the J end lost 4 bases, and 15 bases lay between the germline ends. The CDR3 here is CASSTVGGYEQYF. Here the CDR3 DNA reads TGCGCCAGCTCCACGGTGGGGGGATACGAGCAGTACTTC.

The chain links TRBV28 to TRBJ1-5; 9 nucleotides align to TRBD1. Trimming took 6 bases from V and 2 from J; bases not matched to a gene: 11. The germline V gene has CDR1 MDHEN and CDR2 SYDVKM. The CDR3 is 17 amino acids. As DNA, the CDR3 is TGTGCCAGCAGCCCTTTTAGAACAGGGGGCGGCAATCAGCCCCAGCATTTT. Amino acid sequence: CASSPFRTGGGNQPQHF.

CDR3 sequence (DNA): TGTGCCTGGAGCGCAGGCGCACTCCCCTCCTACGAGCAGTACTTC. It is translated as CAWSAGALPSYEQYF. This chain joins TRBV30 and TRBJ2-7; no clear D gene. Trimming left V 3 bases short and J 0 bases short, with 15 bases between. Germline CDR1 is GTSNPN and CDR2 is SVGIG (reference sequence). CDR3 length: 15 residues.

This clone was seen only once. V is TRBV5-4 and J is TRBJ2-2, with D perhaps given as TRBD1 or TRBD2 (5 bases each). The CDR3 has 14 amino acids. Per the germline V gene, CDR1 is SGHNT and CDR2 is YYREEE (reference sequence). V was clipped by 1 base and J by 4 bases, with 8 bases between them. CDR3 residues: CASSLIGTTGELFF. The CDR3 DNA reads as TGTGCCAGCAGCTTGATAGGGACCACCGGGGAGCTGTTTTTT.

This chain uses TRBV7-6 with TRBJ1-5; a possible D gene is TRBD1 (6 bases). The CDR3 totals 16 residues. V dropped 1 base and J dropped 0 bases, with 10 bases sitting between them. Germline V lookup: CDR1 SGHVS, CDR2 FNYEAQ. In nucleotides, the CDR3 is TGTGCCAGCAGCTTAGGAGAGGGGGTTAGCAATCAGCCCCAGCATTTT. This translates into CASSLGEGVSNQPQHF.

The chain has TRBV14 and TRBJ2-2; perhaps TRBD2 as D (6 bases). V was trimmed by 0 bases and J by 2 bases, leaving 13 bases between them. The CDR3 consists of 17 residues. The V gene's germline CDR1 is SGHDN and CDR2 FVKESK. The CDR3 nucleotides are TGTGCCAGCAGCCAAGAAGATAGCGGAATCAACACCGGGGAGCTGTTTTTT. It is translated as CASSQEDSGINTGELFF.

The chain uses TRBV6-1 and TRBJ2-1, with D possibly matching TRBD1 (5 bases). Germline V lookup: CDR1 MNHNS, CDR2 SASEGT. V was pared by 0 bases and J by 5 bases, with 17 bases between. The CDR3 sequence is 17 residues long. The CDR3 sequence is CASSEAPGFESNNEQFF. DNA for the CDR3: TGTGCCAGCAGTGAAGCGCCAGGGTTCGAAAGTAACAATGAGCAGTTCTTC.

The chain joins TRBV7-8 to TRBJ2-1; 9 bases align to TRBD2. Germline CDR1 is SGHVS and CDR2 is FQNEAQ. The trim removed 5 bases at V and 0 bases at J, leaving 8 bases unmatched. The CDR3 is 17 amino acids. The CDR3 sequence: CASSPLAGRNSYNEQFF. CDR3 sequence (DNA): TGTGCCAGCAGCCCGCTAGCGGGGAGAAACTCCTACAATGAGCAGTTCTTC.

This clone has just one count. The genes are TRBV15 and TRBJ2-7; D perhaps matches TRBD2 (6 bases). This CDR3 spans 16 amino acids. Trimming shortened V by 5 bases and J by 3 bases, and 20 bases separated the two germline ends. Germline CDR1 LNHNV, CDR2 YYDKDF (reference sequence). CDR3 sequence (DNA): TGTGCCACCAGCCCTACTTGGGAGGCCGGTTTCTACGAGCAGTACTTC. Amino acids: CATSPTWEAGFYEQYF.